The 17 T cell receptor beta chains below all came from one sample that was sequenced in a study of blood T cell repertoires in COVID-19. Repertoires were generated with immunoSEQ multiplex PCR, while TCRdb's copy carries only in-frame clones and drops some. The data hold under 200,000 clones, with about nine tenths observed a single time. Sequences were obtained from peripheral blood. These receptors were obtained from a woman aged 55 to 70 with COVID-19, enrolled during active disease.

V and J are TRBV19 and TRBJ2-7; 13 bases align to TRBD2. CDR3 length equals 16 residues. From germline, CDR1 is LNHDA and CDR2 SQIVND (reference sequence). The V segment lost 1 base and the J segment 4 bases; nucleotides outside the gene matches: 4. The DNA for the CDR3 is TGTGCCAGTAGTATAGGGGGACTAGCGGGAATGTACGAGCAGTACTTC. It yields the protein CASSIGGLAGMYEQYF.

The CDR3 spells CASSPGLAGLYEQYF. As DNA, the CDR3 is TGTGCCAGCAGCCCGGGACTAGCGGGACTCTACGAGCAGTACTTC. V gene TRBV3-1 (or the pseudogene TRBV3-2) combines with J gene TRBJ2-7; 13 bases line up with TRBD2. CDR1 and CDR2 (germline): LGHDT, YNNKEL (reference sequence). V shed 4 bases, J shed 3 bases, and the junction held 3 bases outside the gene matches. The CDR3 contains 15 residues.

This chain connects TRBV15 to TRBJ2-2; TRBD1 agrees at 7 bases. Losses at the gene ends were 5 bases for V and 1 base for J; bases not matched to a gene: 7. This CDR3 has 16 residues. Looked up from germline, CDR1 is LNHNV and CDR2 is YYDKDF (reference sequence). CDR3 protein: CATSRGWTGNTGELFF. The CDR3 DNA reads TGTGCCACCAGCCGCGGGTGGACAGGGAACACCGGGGAGCTGTTTTTT.

The J gene is TRBJ2-7, the V gene TRBV7-9, with D perhaps TRBD2 (6 bases). There are 15 residues in the CDR3. CDR1 SEHNR and CDR2 FQNEAQ come from the germline V gene (reference sequence). The V end was cut by 1 base, the J end by 7 bases, with 17 bases between. The CDR3 DNA sequence: TGTGCCAGCAGCTTAGGGGCAGGGAGGTCTGGGGAGCAGTACTTC. This encodes CASSLGAGRSGEQYF. Variable domain in full (rest from reference TRBV7-9 and TRBJ2-7): DTGVSQNPRHKITKRGQNVTFRCDPISEHNRLYWYRQTLGQGPEFLTYFQNEAQLEKSRLLSDRFSAERPKGSFSTLEIQRTEQGDSAMYLCASSLGAGRSGEQYFGPGTRLTVT.

This chain links TRBV7-2 with TRBJ2-7; tentative D call: TRBD2 (5 bases). Trimming took off 2 bases at V and 2 bases at J, with 13 bases between the two ends. Germline assignment: CDR1 SGHTA and CDR2 FQGNSA. The CDR3 runs 15 residues. DNA for the CDR3: TGTGCCAGCAGCTTATTTAAGCGGCTTACCTACGAGCAGTACTTC. Protein product: CASSLFKRLTYEQYF.

The chain carries TRBV7-2 and TRBJ2-1; D gene unclear. V was pared by 5 bases and J by 8 bases, with 13 bases between. The length of the CDR3 is 13 residues. Germline V CDR1 and CDR2: SGHTA, FQGNSA. CDR3 sequence: CASSTPRLDEQFF. CDR3 nucleotides: TGTGCCAGCAGCACCCCCCGACTCGATGAGCAGTTCTTC.

Points on this clone: It is likely a read error: a sequence one base away is far more abundant. The chain has TRBV11-2 and TRBJ2-7, with D maybe TRBD1 (6 bases). Germline V gene lookup returns CDR1 SGHAT and CDR2 FQNNGV. This CDR3 is 12 amino acids long. The V end lost 5 bases, the J end lost 3 bases, and 8 bases lay between the germline ends. CDR3 sequence reads: CASSLTGYEQYF. Written as DNA, the CDR3 is TGTGCCAGCAGCCTGACAGGCTACGAGCAGTACTTC.

The chain recombines TRBV6-2 or TRBV6-3 with TRBJ2-1; 9 nucleotides agree with TRBD2. The germline CDR1 and CDR2 sequences are MNHEY and SVGEGT. The length of the CDR3 is 15 residues. Trimming took 4 bases from V and 5 from J; bases not matched to a gene: 6. In DNA, the CDR3 is TGTGCCAGCAGTTTAAGCGGGAGGTTAAACAATGAGCAGTTCTTC. As protein: CASSLSGRLNNEQFF.

The chain combines TRBV7-9 with TRBJ2-7, with TRBD1 matching 9 bases. The CDR3 loop spans 15 amino acids. V lost 5 bases, J lost 3 bases, and 8 bases stayed unmatched. Germline-derived CDR1 and CDR2 are SEHNR and FQNEAQ (reference sequence). The CDR3 nucleotides are TGTGCCAGCAGCCCCCGGACAGGGGAACTCTACGAGCAGTACTTC. As protein: CASSPRTGELYEQYF.

The genes are TRBV5-5 and TRBJ1-2; 8 nucleotides line up with TRBD1. CDR3 length: 14 residues. Germline-derived CDR1 and CDR2 are SGHKS and YYEKEE (reference sequence). With V trimmed by 3 bases and J by 7 bases, 8 bases remained unmatched. The CDR3 DNA is TGTGCCAGCAGCTCCCTGACAGGGGCGGGTGGCTACACCTTC. Protein sequence: CASSSLTGAGGYTF.

Concerning this clone: No DNA is shown, since the ends of the CDR3 on it are uncertain; the CDR3 is the one TCRdb lists. The rearrangement links TRBV19 to TRBJ2-1; TRBD2, the table's D call, was not compared with the DNA. CDR1 and CDR2 from the germline V gene are LNHDA and SQIVND (reference sequence). The CDR3 comprises 15 residues, both ends counted. CDR3 loop: CASSKGLRASGSPFF.

V is TRBV2 and J is TRBJ2-7; D perhaps matches TRBD1 (6 bases). Trimming shortened V by 7 bases and J by 0 bases, and 19 bases separated the two germline ends. Germline CDR1 reads SNHLY; CDR2 reads FYNNEI. This CDR3 region has 16 residues. This chain's CDR3 is CASIEGADSTSYEQYF. CDR3 nucleotides: TGTGCCAGCATCGAAGGGGCGGACAGTACCTCCTACGAGCAGTACTTC. The complete variable domain, with remaining parts taken from reference TRBV2 and TRBJ2-7, reads EPEVTQTPSHQVTQMGQEVILRCVPISNHLYFYWYRQILGQKVEFLVSFYNNEISEKSEIFDDQFSVERPDGSNFTLKIRSTKLEDSAMYFCASIEGADSTSYEQYFGPGTRLTVT.

This rearrangement joins TRBV5-6 to TRBJ1-2, with 9 bases fitting TRBD1. CDR1 and CDR2 (germline): SGHDT, YYEEEE. The CDR3 covers 13 residues. The ends lost 3 bases at V and 6 bases at J; junction bases unmatched: 3. CDR3 DNA sequence: TGTGCCAGCAGCTACAGGGGGCGAGATGGCTACACCTTC. Translating it yields CASSYRGRDGYTF.

The chain couples TRBV5-8 to TRBJ2-7, with 15 nucleotides matching TRBD2. The J segment lost 6 bases and the V segment lost 4 bases, leaving 11 bases of the junction unmatched. This CDR3 is built from 17 residues. The germline V gene encodes CDR1 SGHTS and CDR2 YDEGEE. The CDR3 DNA reads TGTGCCAGCAGCCGGACTAGCGGGAGGGGGTTACCCTTCGAGCAGTACTTC. Translated, it gives CASSRTSGRGLPFEQYF.

This chain connects TRBV5-6 to TRBJ2-4; D unresolved. The CDR3 runs to 14 residues. V dropped 0 bases and J dropped 2 bases, with 6 bases sitting between them. In germline, CDR1 is SGHDT, CDR2 YYEEEE. The chain's CDR3 is CASSLVSTKNIQYF. As DNA, the CDR3 is TGTGCCAGCAGCTTGGTAAGCACCAAAAACATTCAGTACTTC.

The rearrangement links TRBV27 to TRBJ2-1, with 11 nucleotides matching TRBD2. This CDR3 is built from 12 residues. Germline CDR1 MNHEY, CDR2 SMNVEV (reference sequence). With V trimmed by 3 bases and J by 12 bases, 1 base remained unmatched. CDR3 region: CASSFSGRGQFF. The CDR3 nucleotides are TGTGCCAGCAGTTTTAGCGGGAGGGGGCAGTTCTTC.

V is TRBV5-1 and J is TRBJ2-1; a possible D gene is TRBD1 (6 bases). The CDR3 is 13 residues long. Trimming shortened V by 4 bases and J by 9 bases, and 14 bases separated the two germline ends. Germline lookup yields CDR1 SGHRS and CDR2 YFSETQ. The CDR3 here is CASSRLPDSEQFF. DNA for the CDR3: TGCGCCAGCAGCCGCCTACCGGACAGTGAGCAGTTCTTC.